The clone carrying this T cell receptor beta chain was observed many times. Time point indicated: persistent/refractory GD, antithyroid drugs over 5 years with positive TRAb. After RNA was extracted from PBMCs, the TCR library was made from it. CDR3-region Arm-PCR and iRepertoire HTBI primers produced the TCR beta libraries. TCRdb called the multiplex PCR reads again in MiXCR, with one record for every CDR3 protein. The table shows 310,000 or so distinct CDR3 sequences, with around 20% occurring only once. The CDR3 runs 16 residues. CDR1 MNHEY and CDR2 SVGEGT come from the germline V gene. The germline V and J ends were trimmed by 2 bases and 1 base, with 14 bases remaining between them. This sample is drawn from a study of regulatory T cells in long-lasting Graves disease.

The material sequenced was peripheral blood mononuclear cells (PBMCs), taken when the disease was refractory, from a patient treated with antithyroid drugs. The rearrangement uses TRBV6-2 or TRBV6-3 and TRBJ1-2; tentatively, D is TRBD1 (5 bases). The receptor comes from a female donor with Graves disease. The CDR3 spells CASSYHHRTINYGYTF. As DNA, the CDR3 is TGTGCCAGCAGTTACCACCACAGGACGATTAACTATGGCTACACCTTC.